Below are 27 T cell receptor beta chains sequenced from a single sample in a study of tumor and adjacent non-tumor tissue in lung cancer. No cell sorting was done before RNA was extracted from the tissue. The library came from three nested PCR rounds adapted from ARM-PCR protocols. TCRdb re-called the multiplex PCR reads with MiXCR, one entry per CDR3 protein. The sample includes 75,000 to 95,000 distinct CDR3 sequences, 65% to 75% of them seen just once. Source material: lung tumor tissue. The receptor source for this set is a man aged 55 to 69 with non-small cell lung cancer.

Worth noting for this clonotype: The junction does not match germline at one end; this may be a read error. The genes are TRBV11-2 and TRBJ2-7, with TRBD2 matching over 14 bases. From germline, CDR1 is SGHAT and CDR2 FQNNGV. This CDR3 has 18 residues. CDR3 sequence reads: CASTQTSGRAKSSYVQYF. The CDR3 region has the DNA TGTGCCAGCACCCAGACTAGCGGGAGGGCCAAAAGCTCATACGTGCAGTACTTC.

This clonotype was seen at least ten times. This sequence joins TRBV6-2 or TRBV6-3 and TRBJ1-5; 7 bases agree with TRBD1. The CDR3 totals 15 residues. CDR1 and CDR2 from the germline V gene are MNHEY and SVGEGT. V trimming: 6 bases; J trimming: 2 bases; junction bases outside the gene matches: 7. The CDR3 region has the DNA TGTGCCAGCAGCTGGGACAGAACGGGCAATCAGCCCCAGCATTTT. It encodes CASSWDRTGNQPQHF.

Note on this clonotype: A much larger clone sits a single nucleotide away, making a read error possible. This chain connects TRBV6-2 or TRBV6-3 to TRBJ2-3; D may match TRBD1 or TRBD2 (5 bases each). The length of the CDR3 is 14 residues. CDR1 MNHEY and CDR2 SVGEGT come from the germline V gene. CDR3: CATHGGRGTDTQCF. CDR3 DNA: TGTGCCACCCATGGGGGACGGGGCACAGATACGCAGTGTTTT.

This clonotype was seen only once. Its ends do not fully match the called genes, so a read error is possible. The genes are TRBV11-2 and TRBJ2-3; the D is unclear. Germline V CDR1 and CDR2: SGHAT, FQNNGV. This CDR3 spans 15 amino acids. The CDR3, as DNA: TGTGCCGGCAGCTTAGTCCGTATTAACATAGATACGCAGTCTTTT. It yields the protein CAGSLVRINIDTQSF.

Concerning this clonotype: At one of its ends the junction is not consistent with the germline gene, which may arise from a read error. The V gene is TRBV28, the J gene TRBJ2-2; 7 bases are shared with TRBD2. Germline V gives CDR1 MDHEN, CDR2 SYDVKM. This CDR3 contains 14 residues. The CDR3 bases are TGTGCCGGCAGTTCCGCGGGAGACACCGGTGAGCTGTTTTTT. This translates into CAGSSAGDTGELFF.

This clonotype was seen more than once but under ten times. A read error may explain this, as a much larger clone is one base away. The CDR3 coding sequence is TGTGTCAGCAGTTTAGGAGGGGGGCCTCAGCCCCAGCATTTT. This codes for CVSSLGGGPQPQHF. The gene calls are TRBV12-3 or TRBV12-4 and TRBJ1-5; a weak D match, TRBD1 (6 bases). The CDR3 length is 14 residues.

Regarding this clonotype: A read error may be the cause here, since a much bigger clone is one base away. The V call is TRBV30, the J call TRBJ1-4, with TRBD1 identical over 8 bases. This CDR3 is 16 amino acids long. The germline gives CDR1 GTSNPN, CDR2 SVGIG (reference sequence). CDR3 region: CTWSRDRKTTNEKLFF. In DNA, the CDR3 is TGTACCTGGAGCCGGGACAGGAAAACAACTAATGAAAAACTGTTTTTT. Based on the CDR3 plus reference TRBV30 and TRBJ1-4, the full variable domain is SQTIHQWPATLVQPVGSPLSLECTVEGTSNPNLYWYRQAAGRGLQLLFYSVGIGQISSEVPQNLSASRPQDRQFILSSKKLLLSDSGFYLCTWSRDRKTTNEKLFFGSGTQLSVL.

Regarding this clonotype: A junction boundary mismatches the germline segment, possibly from a read error. The V call is TRBV7-9, the J call TRBJ2-2; D remains ambiguous. Germline-derived CDR1 and CDR2 are SEHNR and FQNEAQ (reference sequence). The CDR3 sequence is 15 residues long. The CDR3 spells CVSSSAPPNTGELFF. In DNA form, the CDR3 reads TGTGTCAGCAGCTCAGCTCCACCGAACACCGGGGAGCTGTTTTTT.

Points on this clonotype: Sequence at one end of the junction differs from germline and may be a read error. The chain carries TRBV4-3 and TRBJ2-1, with D perhaps TRBD1 (6 bases). This CDR3 is built from 14 residues. Germline CDR1 LGHNA, CDR2 YSLEER. Here the CDR3 DNA reads TGCGCCAGCCGACAGGTTAGCTCCTACAATGGGCAGTTCTTC. Protein sequence: CASRQVSSYNGQFF.

For this clonotype: Germline is not matched at one junction end, which may reflect a read error. V and J are TRBV6-2 or TRBV6-3 and TRBJ2-7; TRBD1 might be the D (6 bases). CDR3 size: 17 residues. From germline, CDR1 is MNHEY and CDR2 SVGEGT. In DNA, the CDR3 is TGTGCCAGCAGTTACCCGACCAGGGGTCGGACCACCTACGAGCCGTACTTC. Amino acid sequence: CASSYPTRGRTTYEPYF.

This clonotype was seen only a few times. This rearrangement joins TRBV5-1 to TRBJ1-1; the D gene is possibly TRBD1 (5 bases). V dropped 4 bases and J dropped 9 bases, with 16 bases sitting between them. The CDR3 covers 13 residues. Germline CDR1 and CDR2: SGHRS and YFSETQ. The CDR3 nucleotides read TGCGCCAGCAGCAGAGGGACCCCGGGGAAAGCTTTCTTT. Encoded protein: CASSRGTPGKAFF.

The chain joins TRBV11-2 to TRBJ2-2; D possibly corresponds to TRBD1 (5 bases). V was pared by 1 base and J by 5 bases, with 8 bases between. Germline CDR1 is SGHAT and CDR2 is FQNNGV. The CDR3 loop spans 14 amino acids. CDR3 region: CASSLGQKTGELFF. In DNA, the CDR3 is TGTGCCAGCAGCTTAGGACAGAAGACCGGGGAGCTGTTTTTT. Supplemented by reference TRBV11-2 and TRBJ2-2, the full variable domain reads EAGVAQSPRYKIIEKRQSVAFWCNPISGHATLYWYQQILGQGPKLLIQFQNNGVVDDSQLPKDRFSAERLKGVDSTLKIQPAKLEDSAVYLCASSLGQKTGELFFGEGSRLTVL.

Concerning this clonotype itself: One end of the junction does not line up with germline, which may come from a read error. The rearrangement uses TRBV6-2 or TRBV6-3 and TRBJ2-1, with a weak D call TRBD1 (6 bases). This CDR3 has 16 residues. Germline values: CDR1 MNHEY, CDR2 SVGEGT. The CDR3 sequence: CASSTPIIARDNEQFF. The CDR3 DNA reads as TGTGCCAGCAGCACTCCGATAATAGCGAGGGACAATGAACAGTTCTTC.

This chain joins TRBV6-1 and TRBJ2-5; D call uncertain. V shed 10 bases and J shed 4 bases, with 16 bases lying between them. This CDR3 spans 13 amino acids. Germline lookup yields CDR1 MNHNS and CDR2 SASEGT. The CDR3 nucleotides read TGTGCCAACTGTGAAGACTGGGGAGAGACCCAGTACTTC. Protein product: CANCEDWGETQYF.

On this clonotype: The junction departs from germline at one end; a sequencing error may be responsible. This chain connects TRBV28 to TRBJ2-1; TRBD2 matches 8 bases. Germline V gives CDR1 MDHEN, CDR2 SYDVKM. The CDR3 has 13 amino acids. The CDR3 region is CAGSPGTSYEQFF. In nucleotides, the CDR3 is TGTGCCGGCAGTCCTGGGACTAGTTATGAACAGTTCTTC.

On this clonotype: A much larger clone differs from this one at a single base, so this may be a read error. This chain links TRBV5-6 with TRBJ1-2; no clear D gene. V lost 2 bases, J lost 7 bases, and 24 bases lay in between. Germline V gene data show CDR1 as SGHDT and CDR2 as YYEEEE. The CDR3 runs to 17 residues. The CDR3 DNA is TGTGCCAGCAGCTTAATGGGGAAGGGTCTATCGAGGACTGGCTACACCTTC. Protein: CASSLMGKGLSRTGYTF.

This clonotype was counted a few times. A much larger clonotype is one base distant, so this may be a read error. DNA of the CDR3: TGTGCCAGCAACTGGGCGGGGCGGGACACTGAAGCTTTCTTT. It translates to CASNWAGRDTEAFF. J is TRBJ1-1 and V is TRBV5-6; D perhaps matches TRBD1 (5 bases). V was clipped by 6 bases and J by 3 bases, with 15 bases between them. The CDR3 runs 14 residues. Germline V lookup: CDR1 SGHDT, CDR2 YYEEEE.

V is TRBV5-6 and J is TRBJ1-5; TRBD1 is a possible D gene (5 bases). Germline lookup yields CDR1 SGHDT and CDR2 YYEEEE. CDR3 length: 16 amino acids. Trimming stripped 4 bases from V and 1 base from J, with 15 bases between. CDR3 in amino acids: CASSLGGHVSNQPQHF. For the CDR3, the DNA is TGTGCCAGCAGCCTAGGAGGACATGTCAGCAATCAGCCCCAGCATTTT.

As regards this clonotype: Given the absence of the conserved phenylalanine or tryptophan at the CDR3 end, a read error is likely. The chain uses TRBV5-4 and TRBJ2-5, with D unclear. Looked up from germline, CDR1 is SGHNT and CDR2 is YYREEE (reference sequence). This CDR3 region has 14 residues. Trimming removed 2 bases from V and 3 bases from J, with 11 bases in between. The CDR3 is CASSFPGGEETQYL. As DNA, the CDR3 is TGTGCCAGCAGCTTCCCCGGTGGTGAAGAGACCCAGTACCTC.

For this clonotype: The CDR3 carries no conserved terminal phenylalanine or tryptophan, so it likely arises from a read error. Because the CDR3's place on the DNA is in doubt, the DNA is left out and the CDR3 is given as listed by TCRdb. The rearrangement joins TRBV6-6 to TRBJ2-2; the table gives TRBD1 as D, unverified against the DNA. The germline V gene encodes CDR1 MNHNY and CDR2 SVGAGI (reference sequence). The CDR3 totals 13 residues, both ends included. CDR3 in amino acids: CASTYGGAGDLFI.

Only a few counts were recorded for this clonotype. This chain links TRBV5-1 with TRBJ2-3, with D hard to call. Germline CDR1 reads SGHRS; CDR2 reads YFSETQ. CDR3 length: 16 amino acids. Between the trimmed V and J ends, which lost 0 bases and 8 bases, there was a span of 19 bases. CDR3 coding DNA: TGCGCCAGCAGCTTGGGGGCCACCACCACCTTGGGTACGCAGTATTTT. It specifies CASSLGATTTLGTQYF.

There are a few counts of this clonotype. The rearrangement uses TRBV10-3 and TRBJ1-2; D gene uncertain. Germline lookup yields CDR1 ENHRY and CDR2 SYGVKD. This CDR3 comprises 14 residues. V lost 4 bases and J 8 bases, leaving 17 bases between the germline ends. CDR3 amino acids: CAISGTTAAEGYTF. CDR3 sequence (DNA): TGTGCCATCAGTGGAACGACTGCGGCGGAGGGCTACACCTTC.

This clonotype was recorded a few times. V gene TRBV5-8 combines with J gene TRBJ1-6; possible D gene TRBD1, 6 bases. Per the germline V gene, CDR1 is SGHTS and CDR2 is YDEGEE. This CDR3 region has 15 residues. Trimming took 6 bases from V and 5 from J, leaving 15 bases between them. The CDR3 loop reads CASTAGVLDNSPLHF. CDR3 in DNA: TGTGCCAGCACCGCAGGGGTTTTGGATAATTCACCCCTCCACTTT.

The chain employs TRBV6-4 and TRBJ1-3; 7 nucleotides agree with TRBD1. The CDR3 is 17 residues long. The germline V gene encodes CDR1 MRHNA and CDR2 SNTAGT. V was clipped by 2 bases and J by 3 bases; unmatched bases: 10. The CDR3 DNA sequence: TGTGCCAGCAGTGACGTTCAGGGGGTACTCTATGGAAACACCATATATTTT. Translated, it gives CASSDVQGVLYGNTIYF.

As for this clonotype: The CDR3 end shows no conserved phenylalanine or tryptophan, and so a read error is likely. The chain employs TRBV6-5 and TRBJ2-3; TRBD2 aligns across 7 bases. Germline loops: CDR1 MNHEY, CDR2 SVGAGI. The CDR3 is 15 amino acids. CDR3 in amino acids: CTSSYGGSDTDKQYI. CDR3 sequence (DNA): TGTACCAGCAGTTACGGCGGGAGTGACACAGATAAGCAGTATATT.

Details on this clonotype: The CDR3 ends on some other residue instead of the conserved phenylalanine or tryptophan, so this is likely a read error. No DNA is shown, since the ends of the CDR3 on it are uncertain; the CDR3 is the one TCRdb lists. The chain employs TRBV11-1 and TRBJ1-1; the DNA was not compared with TRBD1, the D call given in the table. With termini counted, the CDR3 has 14 amino acids. Per germline, CDR1 SGHAT and CDR2 FQDESV (reference sequence). CDR3 residues: CANSTIGGSTEALI.

The chain employs TRBV11-2 and TRBJ2-1; 9 nucleotides match TRBD1. Trimming cost V 4 bases and J 12 bases; bases outside gene matches: 10. Germline V CDR1 and CDR2: SGHAT, FQNNGV. The CDR3 length is 14 residues. The CDR3 sequence is CASSSPGQGRGQFF. The CDR3 DNA sequence: TGTGCCAGCAGCTCACCGGGACAGGGACGTGGGCAGTTCTTC.